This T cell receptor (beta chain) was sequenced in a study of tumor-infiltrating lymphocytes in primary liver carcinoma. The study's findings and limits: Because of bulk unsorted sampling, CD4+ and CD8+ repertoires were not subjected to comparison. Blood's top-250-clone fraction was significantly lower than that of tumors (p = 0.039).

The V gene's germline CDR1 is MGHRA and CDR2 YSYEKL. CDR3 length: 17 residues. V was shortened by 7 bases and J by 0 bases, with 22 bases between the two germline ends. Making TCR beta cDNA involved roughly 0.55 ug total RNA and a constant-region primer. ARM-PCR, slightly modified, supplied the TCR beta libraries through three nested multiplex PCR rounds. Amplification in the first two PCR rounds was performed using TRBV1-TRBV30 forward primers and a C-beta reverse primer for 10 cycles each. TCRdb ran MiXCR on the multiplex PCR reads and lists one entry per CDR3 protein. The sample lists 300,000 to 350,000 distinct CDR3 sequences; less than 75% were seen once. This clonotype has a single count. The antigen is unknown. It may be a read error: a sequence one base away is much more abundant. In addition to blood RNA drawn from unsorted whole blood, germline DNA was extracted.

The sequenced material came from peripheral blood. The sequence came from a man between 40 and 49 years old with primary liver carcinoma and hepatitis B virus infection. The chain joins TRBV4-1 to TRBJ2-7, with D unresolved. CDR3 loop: CASNQETWQLSSYEQYF. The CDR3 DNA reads TGCGCCAGCAACCAGGAAACGTGGCAGCTGAGCTCCTACGAGCAGTACTTC.